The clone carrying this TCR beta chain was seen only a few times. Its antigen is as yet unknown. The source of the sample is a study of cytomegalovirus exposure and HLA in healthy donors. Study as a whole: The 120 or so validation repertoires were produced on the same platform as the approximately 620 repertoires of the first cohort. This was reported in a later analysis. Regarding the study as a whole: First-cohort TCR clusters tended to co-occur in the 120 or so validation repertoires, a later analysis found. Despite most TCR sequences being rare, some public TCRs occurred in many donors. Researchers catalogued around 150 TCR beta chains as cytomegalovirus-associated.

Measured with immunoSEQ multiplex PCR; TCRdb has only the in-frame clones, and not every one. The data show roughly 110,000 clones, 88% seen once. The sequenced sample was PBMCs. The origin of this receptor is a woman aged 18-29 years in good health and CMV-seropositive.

As DNA, the CDR3 is TGCGCCAGCAGCCGGGAGCTGAGTTACGAGCAGTACTTC. Its translation is CASSRELSYEQYF. V gene TRBV4-1 combines with J gene TRBJ2-7; tentatively, D is TRBD2 (5 bases). V was cut by 4 bases and J by 4 bases, with 11 bases left in between. CDR3 length: 13 amino acids. The germline gives CDR1 MGHRA, CDR2 YSYEKL.